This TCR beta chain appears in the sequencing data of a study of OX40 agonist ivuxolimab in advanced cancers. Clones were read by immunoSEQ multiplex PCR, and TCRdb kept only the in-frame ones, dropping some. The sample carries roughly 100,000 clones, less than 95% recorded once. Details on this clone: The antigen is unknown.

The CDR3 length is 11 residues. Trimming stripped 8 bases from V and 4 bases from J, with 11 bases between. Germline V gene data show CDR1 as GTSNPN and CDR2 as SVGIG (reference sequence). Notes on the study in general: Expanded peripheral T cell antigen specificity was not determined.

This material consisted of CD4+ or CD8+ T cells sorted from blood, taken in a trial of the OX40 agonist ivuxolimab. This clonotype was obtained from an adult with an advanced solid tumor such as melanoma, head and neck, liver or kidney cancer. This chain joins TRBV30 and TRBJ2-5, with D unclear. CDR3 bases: TGTGCCCTCTCTAATCGAGAGACCCAGTACTTC. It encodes CALSNRETQYF.